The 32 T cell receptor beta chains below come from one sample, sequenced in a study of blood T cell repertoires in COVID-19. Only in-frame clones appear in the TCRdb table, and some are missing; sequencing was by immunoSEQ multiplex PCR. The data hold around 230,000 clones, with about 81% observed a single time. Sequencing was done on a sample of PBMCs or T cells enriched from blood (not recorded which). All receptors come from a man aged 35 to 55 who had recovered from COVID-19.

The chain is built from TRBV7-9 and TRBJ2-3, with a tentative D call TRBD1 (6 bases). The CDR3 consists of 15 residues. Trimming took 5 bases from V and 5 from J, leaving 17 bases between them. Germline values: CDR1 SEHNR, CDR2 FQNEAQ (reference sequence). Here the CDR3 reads CASSQRGKPGDTQYF. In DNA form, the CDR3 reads TGTGCCAGCAGCCAGAGGGGGAAGCCAGGAGATACGCAGTATTTT. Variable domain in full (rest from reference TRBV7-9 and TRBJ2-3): DTGVSQNPRHKITKRGQNVTFRCDPISEHNRLYWYRQTLGQGPEFLTYFQNEAQLEKSRLLSDRFSAERPKGSFSTLEIQRTEQGDSAMYLCASSQRGKPGDTQYFGPGTRLTVL.

DNA for the CDR3: TGCGCCAGCAGCACAGGACAGGGGAGGAGTGAAAAACTGTTTTTT. Translating it yields CASSTGQGRSEKLFF. This chain joins TRBV5-1 and TRBJ1-4; 9 bases match TRBD1. Trimming took 4 bases from V and 7 from J; bases not matched to a gene: 8. CDR3 length: 15 residues. Germline assignment: CDR1 SGHRS and CDR2 YFSETQ. Full variable domain (remainder filled in from reference TRBV5-1 and TRBJ1-4): KAGVTQTPRYLIKTRGQQVTLSCSPISGHRSVSWYQQTPGQGLQFLFEYFSETQRNKGNFPGRFSGRQFSNSRSEMNVSTLELGDSALYLCASSTGQGRSEKLFFGSGTQLSVL.

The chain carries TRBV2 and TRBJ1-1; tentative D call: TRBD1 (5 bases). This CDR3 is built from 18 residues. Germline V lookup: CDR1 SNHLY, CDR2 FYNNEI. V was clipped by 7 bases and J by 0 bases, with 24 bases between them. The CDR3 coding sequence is TGTGCCAGCAAGATGCATTCGAGGACAAGCCGAATGAACACTGAAGCTTTCTTT. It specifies CASKMHSRTSRMNTEAFF.

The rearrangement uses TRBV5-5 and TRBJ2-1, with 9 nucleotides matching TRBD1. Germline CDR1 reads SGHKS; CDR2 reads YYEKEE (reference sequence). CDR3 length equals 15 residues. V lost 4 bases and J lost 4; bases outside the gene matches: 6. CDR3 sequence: CASSDRDRVYNEQFF. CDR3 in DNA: TGTGCCAGCAGCGACCGGGACAGGGTTTACAATGAGCAGTTCTTC.

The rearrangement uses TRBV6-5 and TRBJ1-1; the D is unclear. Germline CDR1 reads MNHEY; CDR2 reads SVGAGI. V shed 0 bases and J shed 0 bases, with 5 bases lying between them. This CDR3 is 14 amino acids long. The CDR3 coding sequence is TGTGCCAGCAGTTACTCGCAGTTGAACACTGAAGCTTTCTTT. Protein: CASSYSQLNTEAFF.

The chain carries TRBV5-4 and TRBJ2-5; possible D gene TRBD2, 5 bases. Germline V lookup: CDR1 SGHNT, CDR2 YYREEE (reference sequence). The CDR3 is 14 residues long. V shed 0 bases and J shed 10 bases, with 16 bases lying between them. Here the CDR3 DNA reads TGTGCCAGCAGCTTGGGAGGGCAGAACTGGATCCAGTACTTC. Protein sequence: CASSLGGQNWIQYF.

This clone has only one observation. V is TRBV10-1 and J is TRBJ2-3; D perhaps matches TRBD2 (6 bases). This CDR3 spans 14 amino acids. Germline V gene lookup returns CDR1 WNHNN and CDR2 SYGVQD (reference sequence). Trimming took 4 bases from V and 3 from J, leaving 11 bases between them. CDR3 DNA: TGCGCCAGCAGTGCCCGAGGGAGGACAGATACGCAGTATTTT. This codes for CASSARGRTDTQYF.

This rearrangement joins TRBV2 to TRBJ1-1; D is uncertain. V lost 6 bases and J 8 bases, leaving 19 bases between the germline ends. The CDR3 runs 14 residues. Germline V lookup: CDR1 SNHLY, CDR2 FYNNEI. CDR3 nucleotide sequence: TGTGCCAGCAGAGAGACGGAGGTAACTCCGGAAGCTTTCTTT. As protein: CASRETEVTPEAFF.

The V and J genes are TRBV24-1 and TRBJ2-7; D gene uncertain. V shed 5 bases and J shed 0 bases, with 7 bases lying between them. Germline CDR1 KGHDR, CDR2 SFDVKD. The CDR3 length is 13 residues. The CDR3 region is CATSGHDSYEQYF. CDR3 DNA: TGTGCCACCAGTGGACACGACTCCTACGAGCAGTACTTC.

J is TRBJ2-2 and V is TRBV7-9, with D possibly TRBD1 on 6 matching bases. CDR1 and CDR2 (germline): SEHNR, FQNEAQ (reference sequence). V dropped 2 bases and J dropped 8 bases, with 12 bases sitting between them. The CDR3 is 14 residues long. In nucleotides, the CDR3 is TGTGCCAGCAGCTTAAGGACAGAATTGGGGGAGCTGTTTTTT. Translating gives CASSLRTELGELFF.

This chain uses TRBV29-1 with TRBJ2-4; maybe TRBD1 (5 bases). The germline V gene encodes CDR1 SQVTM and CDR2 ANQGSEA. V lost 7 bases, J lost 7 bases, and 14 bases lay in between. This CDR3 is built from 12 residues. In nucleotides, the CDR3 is TGCAGCGCGAAGGACAACGCGAACATTCAGTACTTC. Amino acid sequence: CSAKDNANIQYF.

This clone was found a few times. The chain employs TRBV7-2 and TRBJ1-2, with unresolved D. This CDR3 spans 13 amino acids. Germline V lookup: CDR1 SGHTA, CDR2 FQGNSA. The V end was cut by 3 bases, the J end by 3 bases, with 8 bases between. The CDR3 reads CASSFGRYYGYTF. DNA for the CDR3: TGTGCCAGCAGCTTTGGCCGCTACTATGGCTACACCTTC.

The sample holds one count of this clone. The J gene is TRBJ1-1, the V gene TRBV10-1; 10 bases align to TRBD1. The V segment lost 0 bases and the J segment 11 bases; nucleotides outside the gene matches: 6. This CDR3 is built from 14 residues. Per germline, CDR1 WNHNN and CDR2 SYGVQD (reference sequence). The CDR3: CASSESTRDRGAFF. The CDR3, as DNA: TGCGCCAGCAGTGAGTCGACCCGGGACAGGGGCGCTTTCTTT.

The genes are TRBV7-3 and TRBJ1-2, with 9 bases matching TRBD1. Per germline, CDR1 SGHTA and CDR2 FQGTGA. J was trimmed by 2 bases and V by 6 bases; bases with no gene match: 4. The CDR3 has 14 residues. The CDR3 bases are TGTGCCAGCAGACCCGGGACAGGGAACTATGGCTACACCTTC. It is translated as CASRPGTGNYGYTF.

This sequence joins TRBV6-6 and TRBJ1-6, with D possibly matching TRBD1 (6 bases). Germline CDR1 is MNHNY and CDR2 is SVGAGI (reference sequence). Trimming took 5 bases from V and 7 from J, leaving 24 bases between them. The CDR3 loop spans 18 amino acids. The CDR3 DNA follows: TGTGCCAGCAGTCGCGTCTACAGGGAGGGCTCAAAGAATTCACCCCTCCACTTT. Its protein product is CASSRVYREGSKNSPLHF.

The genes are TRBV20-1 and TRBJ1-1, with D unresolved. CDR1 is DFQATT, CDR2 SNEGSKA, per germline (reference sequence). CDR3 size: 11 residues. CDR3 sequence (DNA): TGCAGCTCCTGGGAGGACACTGAAGCTTTCTTT. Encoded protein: CSSWEDTEAFF.

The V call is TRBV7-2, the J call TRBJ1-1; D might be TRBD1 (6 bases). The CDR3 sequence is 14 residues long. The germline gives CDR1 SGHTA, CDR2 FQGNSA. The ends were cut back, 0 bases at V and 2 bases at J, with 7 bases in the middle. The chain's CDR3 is CASSLAGGNTEAFF. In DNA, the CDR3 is TGTGCCAGCAGCTTAGCAGGGGGAAACACTGAAGCTTTCTTT.

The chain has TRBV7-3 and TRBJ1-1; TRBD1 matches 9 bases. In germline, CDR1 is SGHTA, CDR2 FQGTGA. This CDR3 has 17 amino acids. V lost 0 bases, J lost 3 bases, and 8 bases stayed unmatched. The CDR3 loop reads CASSLTTGGFMDTEAFF. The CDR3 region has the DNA TGTGCCAGCAGCTTAACGACAGGGGGGTTTATGGACACTGAAGCTTTCTTT.

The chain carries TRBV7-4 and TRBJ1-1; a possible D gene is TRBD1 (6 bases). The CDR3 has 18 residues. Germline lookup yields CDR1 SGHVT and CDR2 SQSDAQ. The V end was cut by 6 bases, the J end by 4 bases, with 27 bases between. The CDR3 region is CASRFIPFPRDTSTEAFF. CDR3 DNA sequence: TGTGCCAGCAGGTTTATCCCGTTCCCCCGGGACACCTCCACTGAAGCTTTCTTT.

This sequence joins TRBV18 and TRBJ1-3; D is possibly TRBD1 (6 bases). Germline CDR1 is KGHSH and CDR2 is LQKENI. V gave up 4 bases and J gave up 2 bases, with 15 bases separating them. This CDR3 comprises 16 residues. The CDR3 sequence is CASSLTGTKTGNTIYF. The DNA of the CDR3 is TGTGCCAGCTCACTCACCGGGACAAAAACTGGAAACACCATATATTTT.

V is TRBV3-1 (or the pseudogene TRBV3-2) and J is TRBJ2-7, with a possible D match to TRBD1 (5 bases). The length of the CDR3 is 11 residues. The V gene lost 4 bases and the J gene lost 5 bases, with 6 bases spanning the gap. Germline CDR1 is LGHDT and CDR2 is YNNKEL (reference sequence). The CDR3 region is CASSLRDEQYF. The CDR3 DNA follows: TGTGCCAGCAGCCTCAGGGACGAGCAGTACTTC.

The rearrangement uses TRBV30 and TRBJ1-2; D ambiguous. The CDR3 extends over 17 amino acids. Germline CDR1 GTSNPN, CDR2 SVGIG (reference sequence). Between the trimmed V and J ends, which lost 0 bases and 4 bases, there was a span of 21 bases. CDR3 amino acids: CAWSVPDLWAGGYGYTF. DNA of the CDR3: TGTGCCTGGAGTGTACCGGATTTATGGGCAGGAGGCTATGGCTACACCTTC.

This chain's CDR3 is CATAGTGGLENIQYF. CDR3 coding DNA: TGTGCCACCGCCGGGACAGGGGGTTTGGAAAACATTCAGTACTTC. This chain uses TRBV24-1 with TRBJ2-4; TRBD1 aligns across 11 bases. The V segment lost 9 bases and the J segment 5 bases; nucleotides outside the gene matches: 8. The germline CDR1 and CDR2 sequences are KGHDR and SFDVKD. CDR3 length: 15 amino acids.

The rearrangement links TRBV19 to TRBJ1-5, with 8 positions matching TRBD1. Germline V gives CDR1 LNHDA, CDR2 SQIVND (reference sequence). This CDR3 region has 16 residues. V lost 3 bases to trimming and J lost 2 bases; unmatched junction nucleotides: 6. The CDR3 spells CASSIMTGARNQPQHF. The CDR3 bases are TGTGCCAGTAGTATTATGACAGGGGCGCGCAATCAGCCCCAGCATTTT.

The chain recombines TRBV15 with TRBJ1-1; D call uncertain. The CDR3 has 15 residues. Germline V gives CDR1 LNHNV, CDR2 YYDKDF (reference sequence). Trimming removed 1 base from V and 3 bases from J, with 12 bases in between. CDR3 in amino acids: CATSRGGKSYTEAFF. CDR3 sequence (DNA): TGTGCCACCAGCAGAGGAGGAAAATCTTACACTGAAGCTTTCTTT.

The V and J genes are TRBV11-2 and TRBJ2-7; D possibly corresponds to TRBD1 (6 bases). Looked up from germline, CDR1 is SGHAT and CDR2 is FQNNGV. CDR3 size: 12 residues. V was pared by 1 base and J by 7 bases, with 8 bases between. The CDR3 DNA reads TGTGCCAGCAGCTTAGTGGGACAAGAGCAGTACTTC. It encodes CASSLVGQEQYF.

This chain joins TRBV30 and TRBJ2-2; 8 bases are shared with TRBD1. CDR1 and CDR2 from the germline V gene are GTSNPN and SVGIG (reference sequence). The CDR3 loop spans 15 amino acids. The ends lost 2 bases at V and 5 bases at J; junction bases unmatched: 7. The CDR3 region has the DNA TGTGCCTGGAGTAAGGCAGGGGGCTTAACCGGGGAGCTGTTTTTT. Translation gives CAWSKAGGLTGELFF.

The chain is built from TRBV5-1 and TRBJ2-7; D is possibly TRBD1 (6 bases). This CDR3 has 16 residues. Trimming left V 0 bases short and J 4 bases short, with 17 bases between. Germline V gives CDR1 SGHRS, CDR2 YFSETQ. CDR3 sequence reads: CASSLDTGHGRYEQYF. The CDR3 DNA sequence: TGCGCCAGCAGCTTGGATACAGGGCACGGACGGTACGAGCAGTACTTC.

The DNA for the CDR3 is TGCGCCAGCAGTCAATCGCCCTTAGCGGCCCAAGAGACCCAGTACTTC. This sequence encodes CASSQSPLAAQETQYF. The chain carries TRBV23-1 and TRBJ2-5; D is possibly TRBD2 (6 bases). TRBV23-1 is flagged as an ORF with uncertain function. There are 16 residues in the CDR3. Trimming cost V 0 bases and J 1 base, with 12 bases left between them.

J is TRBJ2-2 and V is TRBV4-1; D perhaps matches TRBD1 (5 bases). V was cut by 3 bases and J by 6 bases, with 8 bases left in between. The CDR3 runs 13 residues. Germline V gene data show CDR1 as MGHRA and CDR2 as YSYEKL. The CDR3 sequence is CASSHQGSGELFF. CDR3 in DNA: TGCGCCAGCAGCCACCAGGGTTCCGGGGAGCTGTTTTTT.

CDR3 bases: TGCGCCAGCAGCGTCCCTAGCGGGAGGTCGAAAATTAGCGCCTACGAGCAGTACTTC. It specifies CASSVPSGRSKISAYEQYF. The rearrangement joins TRBV5-1 to TRBJ2-7, with 11 bases fitting TRBD2. Germline loops: CDR1 SGHRS, CDR2 YFSETQ. Germline trimming cut 4 bases from V and 2 bases from J; bases unmatched to any gene: 17. There are 19 residues in the CDR3.

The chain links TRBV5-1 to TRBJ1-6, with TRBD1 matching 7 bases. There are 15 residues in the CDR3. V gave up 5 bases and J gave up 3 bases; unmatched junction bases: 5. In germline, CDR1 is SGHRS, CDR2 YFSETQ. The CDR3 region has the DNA TGCGCCAGCAGGTCGAGGGACAGCTATAATTCACCCCTCCACTTT. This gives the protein CASRSRDSYNSPLHF.